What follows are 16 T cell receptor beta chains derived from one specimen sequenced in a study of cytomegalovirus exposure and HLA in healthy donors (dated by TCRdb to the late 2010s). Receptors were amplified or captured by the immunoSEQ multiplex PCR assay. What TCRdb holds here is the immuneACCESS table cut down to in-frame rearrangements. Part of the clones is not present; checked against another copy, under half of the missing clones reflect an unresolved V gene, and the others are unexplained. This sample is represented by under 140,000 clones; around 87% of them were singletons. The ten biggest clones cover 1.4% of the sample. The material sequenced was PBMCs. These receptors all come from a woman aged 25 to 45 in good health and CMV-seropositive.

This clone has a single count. This CDR3 reads CASRLASSRFNEQFF. The DNA for the CDR3 is TGTGCCAGTAGGCTAGCGTCCTCCAGATTCAATGAGCAGTTCTTC. This chain uses TRBV19 with TRBJ2-1; weak D call: TRBD2 (6 bases). Trimming shortened V by 6 bases and J by 6 bases, and 18 bases separated the two germline ends. The CDR3 extends over 15 amino acids. Germline CDR1 reads LNHDA; CDR2 reads SQIVND (reference sequence).

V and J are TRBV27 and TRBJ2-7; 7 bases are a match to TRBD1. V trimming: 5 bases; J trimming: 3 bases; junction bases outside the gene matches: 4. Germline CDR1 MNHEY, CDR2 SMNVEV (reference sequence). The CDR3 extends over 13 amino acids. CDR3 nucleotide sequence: TGTGCCAGCAGTGGACAGGAGAGCTACGAGCAGTACTTC. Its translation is CASSGQESYEQYF.

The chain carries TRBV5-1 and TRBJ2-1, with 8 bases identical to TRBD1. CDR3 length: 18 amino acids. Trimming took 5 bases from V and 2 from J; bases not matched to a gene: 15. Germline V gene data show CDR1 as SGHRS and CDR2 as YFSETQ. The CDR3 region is CASREESWTGPTYNEQFF. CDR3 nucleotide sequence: TGCGCCAGCAGGGAGGAATCATGGACAGGGCCGACCTACAATGAGCAGTTCTTC.

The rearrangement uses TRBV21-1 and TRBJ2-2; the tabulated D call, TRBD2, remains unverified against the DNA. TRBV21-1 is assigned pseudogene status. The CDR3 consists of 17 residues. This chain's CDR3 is CASSKVGYEGNTGELFF. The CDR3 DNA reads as TGTGCCAGCAGCAAAGTAGGATATGAGGGGAACACCGGGGAGCTGTTTTTT.

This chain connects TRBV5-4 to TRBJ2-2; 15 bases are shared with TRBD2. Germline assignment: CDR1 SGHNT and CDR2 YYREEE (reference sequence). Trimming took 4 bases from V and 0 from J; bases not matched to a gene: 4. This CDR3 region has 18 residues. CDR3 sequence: CASSPGLAGGPNTGELFF. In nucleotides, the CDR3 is TGTGCCAGCAGCCCAGGACTAGCGGGAGGGCCGAACACCGGGGAGCTGTTTTTT.

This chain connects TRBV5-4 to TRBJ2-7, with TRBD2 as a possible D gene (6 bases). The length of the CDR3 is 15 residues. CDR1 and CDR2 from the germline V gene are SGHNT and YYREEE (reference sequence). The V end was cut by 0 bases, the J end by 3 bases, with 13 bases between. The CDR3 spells CASSLEPGEGYEQYF. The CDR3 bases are TGTGCCAGCAGCTTGGAACCGGGAGAGGGCTACGAGCAGTACTTC.

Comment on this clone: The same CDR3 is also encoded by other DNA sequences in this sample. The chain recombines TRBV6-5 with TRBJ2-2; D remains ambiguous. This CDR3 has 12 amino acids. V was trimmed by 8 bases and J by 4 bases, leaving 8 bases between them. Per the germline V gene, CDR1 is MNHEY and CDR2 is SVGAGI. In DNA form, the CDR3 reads TGTGCCAGCTCGAGAGGCACCGGGGAGCTGTTTTTT. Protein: CASSRGTGELFF.

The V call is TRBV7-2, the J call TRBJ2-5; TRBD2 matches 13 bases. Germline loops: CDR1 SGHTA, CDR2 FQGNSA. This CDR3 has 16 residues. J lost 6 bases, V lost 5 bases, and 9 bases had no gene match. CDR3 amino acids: CASSLTSGGTEKTQYF. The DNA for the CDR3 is TGTGCCAGCAGCCTGACTAGCGGGGGGACCGAGAAGACCCAGTACTTC.

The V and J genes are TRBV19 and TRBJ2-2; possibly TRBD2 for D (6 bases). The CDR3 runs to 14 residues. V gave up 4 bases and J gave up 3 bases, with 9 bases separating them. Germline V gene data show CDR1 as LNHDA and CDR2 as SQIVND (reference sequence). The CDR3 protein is CASSTWGDTGELFF. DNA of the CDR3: TGTGCCAGTAGTACGTGGGGGGACACCGGGGAGCTGTTTTTT.

The CDR3: CASSGQGNTEAFF. The DNA of the CDR3 is TGTGCCAGCAGCGGACAGGGGAACACTGAAGCTTTCTTT. The chain is built from TRBV9 and TRBJ1-1; 7 positions agree with TRBD1. V was clipped by 3 bases and J by 1 base; unmatched bases: 0. In germline, CDR1 is SGDLS, CDR2 YYNGEE. The CDR3 is 13 residues long.

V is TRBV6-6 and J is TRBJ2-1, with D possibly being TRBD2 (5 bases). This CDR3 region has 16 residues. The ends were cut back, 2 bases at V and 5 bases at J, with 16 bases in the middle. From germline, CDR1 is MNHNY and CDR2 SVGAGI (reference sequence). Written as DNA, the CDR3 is TGTGCCAGCAGTTACGCCCCCGGGAAGCTTGACAATGAGCAGTTCTTC. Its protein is CASSYAPGKLDNEQFF.

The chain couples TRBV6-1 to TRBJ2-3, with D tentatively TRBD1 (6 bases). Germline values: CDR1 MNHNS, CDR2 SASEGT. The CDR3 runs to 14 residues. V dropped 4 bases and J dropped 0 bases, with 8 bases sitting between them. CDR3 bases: TGTGCCAGCAGTGGCGGACAGAGCACAGATACGCAGTATTTT. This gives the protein CASSGGQSTDTQYF.

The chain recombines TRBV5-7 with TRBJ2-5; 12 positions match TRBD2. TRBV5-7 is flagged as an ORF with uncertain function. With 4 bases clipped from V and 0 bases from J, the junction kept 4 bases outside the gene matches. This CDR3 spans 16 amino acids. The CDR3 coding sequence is TGTGCCAGCAGCGCCCTAGCGGGAGGGTACCAAGAGACCCAGTACTTC. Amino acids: CASSALAGGYQETQYF.

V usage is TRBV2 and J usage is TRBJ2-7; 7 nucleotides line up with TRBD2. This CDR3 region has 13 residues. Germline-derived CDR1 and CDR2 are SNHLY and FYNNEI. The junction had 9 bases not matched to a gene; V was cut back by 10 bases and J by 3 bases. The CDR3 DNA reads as TGTGCCACCACGGGACTAAACGGCTACGAGCAGTACTTC. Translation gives CATTGLNGYEQYF. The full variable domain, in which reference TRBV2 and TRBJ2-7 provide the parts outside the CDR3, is EPEVTQTPSHQVTQMGQEVILRCVPISNHLYFYWYRQILGQKVEFLVSFYNNEISEKSEIFDDQFSVERPDGSNFTLKIRSTKLEDSAMYFCATTGLNGYEQYFGPGTRLTVT.

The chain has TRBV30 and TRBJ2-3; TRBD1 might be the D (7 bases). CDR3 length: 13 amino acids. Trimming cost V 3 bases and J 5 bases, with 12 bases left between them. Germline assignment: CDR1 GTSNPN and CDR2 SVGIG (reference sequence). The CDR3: CAWRQGGGDTQYF. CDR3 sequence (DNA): TGTGCCTGGAGGCAGGGGGGAGGAGATACGCAGTATTTT.

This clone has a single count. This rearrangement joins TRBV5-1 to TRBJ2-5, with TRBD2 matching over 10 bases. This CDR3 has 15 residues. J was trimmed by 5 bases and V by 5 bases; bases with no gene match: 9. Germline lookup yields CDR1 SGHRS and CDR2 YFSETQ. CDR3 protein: CASSDPSGSLETQYF. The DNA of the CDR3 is TGCGCCAGCAGTGATCCTAGCGGGAGCTTGGAGACCCAGTACTTC.